This paragraph reports one T cell receptor (beta chain). This clonotype occurred many times. What this receptor recognizes is not known. No much larger clone is present one base from it, and per-base qualities are unavailable. The data belong to a study of low-dose radiotherapy and immunotherapy resistance in tumors (dated by TCRdb to between 2020 and 2023). Concerning the study at large: In Cohort 1, 0.5 Gy per fraction was delivered every 2 weeks, and a total PTV dose of 6.5 Gy was prescribed. Patients in Cohort 2 were given 1 Gy per fraction every two weeks, for a total of 13 Gy across 26 weeks. Patients were given nivolumab as a 240 mg flat dose every two weeks and ipilimumab at 1 mg/kg every six weeks, with both drugs delivered intravenously. Cyclophosphamide 200 mg/m2 was given intravenously every two weeks, one day before each radiation and immunotherapy administration. Starting on cycle 1 day 1, patients took 300 mg of aspirin by mouth once daily for four cycles. The trial did not randomize participants into treatment groups. The translational analysis covered eight patients: three from the first dose cohort and the first five from the second dose cohort.

The instrument given in TCRdb is Illumina HiSeq 2500. First-strand cDNA was synthesized using Superscript III and a set of TRAV- and TRBV-specific primers, so that both TCRalpha and TCRbeta chains were covered. A roughly 18-cycle PCR with Phusion amplified the TCRs, pairing a constant-region primer with the adapter that was attached to the V primers. The isolated mRNA was amplified using the MessageAmp II aRNA Amplification Kit, with in vitro transcription performed for about 15 hours at 37 degrees C. The Dynabeads mRNA DIRECT Purification Kit was used to isolate mRNA for TCR sequencing. Indexed Illumina adapters were added in a second Phusion PCR of roughly 27 cycles, and the PCR products were purified with AMPure XP beads. The original pipeline was this. Custom Perl scripts pooled TCR sequences encoding the same protein, removed out-of-frame sequences and computed each clonotype's abundance. The analysis excluded TCR sequences that were supported by just one read. Among the metrics used to describe the repertoires were Shannon entropy, Gini index, clonality, richness, and the frequency of TCRs shared between repertoires. TCRdb reran the public reads through fastp at Q25 and MiXCR, keeping productive beta chains. Identical CDR3 proteins give one entry, which carries the most common genes and DNA. It is TCRdb's table, rather than the study itself, that gives the V and J calls and clone size. The sample profile shows under 95,000 distinct CDR3 sequences; under 20% of them were found once. The ten largest clones represent roughly 1.5% of the sample.

Per the germline V gene, SQVTM is the CDR1 and ANQGSEA is the CDR2. From the cysteine through the phenylalanine, the CDR3 covers 16 amino acids. Only the CDR3 DNA is retained, 48 bases long and in frame from the first base. V has 5 bases trimmed and J has 4 bases trimmed; junction bases matching no gene number 14. What this sample's time point label stands for: after trial treatment. The sample's treatment or condition label is to be understood as: LDRT plus nivolumab, ipilimumab, low-dose cyclophosphamide and aspirin (RACIN trial). Donors were enrolled in RACIN, a single-arm phase I dose-escalation trial combining nivolumab, ipilimumab, aspirin, low-dose cyclophosphamide and low-dose radiotherapy. Eligible patients had advanced, TIL-negative solid tumors.

The chain joins TRBV29-1 to TRBJ2-7, and 10 bases in between align with TRBD2. The TCR sequence derives from a male donor with prostate cancer. This specimen was PBMCs, taken after low-dose radiotherapy plus immunotherapy. This receptor carries the CDR3 CSVHESGTSVWYEQYF. In nucleotide form, the sequence is TGCAGCGTTCACGAATCCGGGACTAGCGTCTGGTACGAGCAGTACTTC.